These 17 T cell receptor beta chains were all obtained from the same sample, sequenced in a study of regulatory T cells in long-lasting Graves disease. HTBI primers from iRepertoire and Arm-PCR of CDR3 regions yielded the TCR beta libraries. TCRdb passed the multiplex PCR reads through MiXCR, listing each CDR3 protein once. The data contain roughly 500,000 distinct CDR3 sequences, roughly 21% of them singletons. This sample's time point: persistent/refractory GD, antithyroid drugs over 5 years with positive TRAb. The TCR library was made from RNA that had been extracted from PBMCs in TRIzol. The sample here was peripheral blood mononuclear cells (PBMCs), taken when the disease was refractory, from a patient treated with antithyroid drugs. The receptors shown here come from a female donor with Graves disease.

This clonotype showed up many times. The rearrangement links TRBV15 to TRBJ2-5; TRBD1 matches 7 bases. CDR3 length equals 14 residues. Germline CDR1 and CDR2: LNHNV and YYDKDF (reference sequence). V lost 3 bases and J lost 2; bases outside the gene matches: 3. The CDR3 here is CATSSRDRQETQYF. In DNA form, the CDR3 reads TGTGCCACCAGCAGTAGGGACAGACAAGAGACCCAGTACTTC.

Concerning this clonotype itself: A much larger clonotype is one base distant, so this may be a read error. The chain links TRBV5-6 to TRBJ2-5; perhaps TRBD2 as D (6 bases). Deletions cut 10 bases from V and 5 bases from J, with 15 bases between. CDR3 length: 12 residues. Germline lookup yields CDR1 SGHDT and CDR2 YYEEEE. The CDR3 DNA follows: TGTGCCGGCTCTTGGGAGGATGAGACCCAGTACTTC. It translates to CAGSWEDETQYF.

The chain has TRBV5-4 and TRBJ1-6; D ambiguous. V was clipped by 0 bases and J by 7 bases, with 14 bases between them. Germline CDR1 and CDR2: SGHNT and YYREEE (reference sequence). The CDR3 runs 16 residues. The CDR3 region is CASSLAGYLKNSPLHF. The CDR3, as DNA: TGTGCCAGCAGCTTGGCGGGGTATCTGAAGAATTCACCCCTCCACTTT.

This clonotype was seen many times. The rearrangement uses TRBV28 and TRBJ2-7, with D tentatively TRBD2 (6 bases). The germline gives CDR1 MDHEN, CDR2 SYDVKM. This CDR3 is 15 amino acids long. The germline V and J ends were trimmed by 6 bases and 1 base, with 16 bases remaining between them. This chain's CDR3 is CASSYTGGASYEQYF. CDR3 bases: TGTGCCAGCAGCTATACAGGAGGGGCGTCCTACGAGCAGTACTTC.

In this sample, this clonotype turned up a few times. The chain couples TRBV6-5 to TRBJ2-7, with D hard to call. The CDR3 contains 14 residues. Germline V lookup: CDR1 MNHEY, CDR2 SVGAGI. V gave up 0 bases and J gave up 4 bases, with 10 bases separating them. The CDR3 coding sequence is TGTGCCAGCAGTTACTCTCTCAAGTCGTACGAGCAGTACTTC. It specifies CASSYSLKSYEQYF.

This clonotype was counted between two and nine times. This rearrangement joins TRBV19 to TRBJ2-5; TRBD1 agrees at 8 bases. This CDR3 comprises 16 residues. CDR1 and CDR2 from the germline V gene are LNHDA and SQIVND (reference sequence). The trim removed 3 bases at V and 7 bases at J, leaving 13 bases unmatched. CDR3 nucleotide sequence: TGTGCCAGTAGTATCTCCGGGACAGGCCACCCCGGGACCCAGTACTTC. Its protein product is CASSISGTGHPGTQYF.

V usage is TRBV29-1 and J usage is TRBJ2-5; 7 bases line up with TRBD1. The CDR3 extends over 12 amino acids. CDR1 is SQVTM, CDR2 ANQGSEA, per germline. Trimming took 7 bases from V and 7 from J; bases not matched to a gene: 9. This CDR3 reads CSEGQRFGTQYF. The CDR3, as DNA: TGCAGCGAGGGACAGCGATTTGGGACCCAGTACTTC.

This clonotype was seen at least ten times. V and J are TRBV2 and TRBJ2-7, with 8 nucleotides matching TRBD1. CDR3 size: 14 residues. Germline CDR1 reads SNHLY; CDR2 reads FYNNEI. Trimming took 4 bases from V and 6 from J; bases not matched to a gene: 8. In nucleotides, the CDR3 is TGTGCCAGCAGTGCAGGACAGGGAGTCGCCGAGCAGTACTTC. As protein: CASSAGQGVAEQYF.

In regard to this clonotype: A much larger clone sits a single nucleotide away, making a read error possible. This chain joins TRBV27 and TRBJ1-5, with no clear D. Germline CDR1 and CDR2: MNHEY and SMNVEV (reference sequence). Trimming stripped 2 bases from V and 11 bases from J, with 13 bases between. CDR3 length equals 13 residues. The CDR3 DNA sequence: TGTGCCAGCAGTTTAAATGTAGGAGGAACCCAGCATTTT. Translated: CASSLNVGGTQHF.

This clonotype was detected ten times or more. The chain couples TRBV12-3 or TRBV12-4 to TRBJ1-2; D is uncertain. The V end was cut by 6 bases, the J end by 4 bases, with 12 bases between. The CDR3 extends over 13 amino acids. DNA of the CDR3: TGTGCCAGCAGCGAATCAAGTAGCTATGGCTACACCTTC. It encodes CASSESSSYGYTF.

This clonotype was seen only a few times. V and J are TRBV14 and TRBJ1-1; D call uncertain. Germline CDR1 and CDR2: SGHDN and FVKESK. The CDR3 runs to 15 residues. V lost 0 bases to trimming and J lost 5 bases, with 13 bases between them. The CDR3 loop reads CASSQDAGSRTEAFF. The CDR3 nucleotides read TGTGCCAGCAGCCAAGATGCGGGGTCGAGAACTGAAGCTTTCTTT.

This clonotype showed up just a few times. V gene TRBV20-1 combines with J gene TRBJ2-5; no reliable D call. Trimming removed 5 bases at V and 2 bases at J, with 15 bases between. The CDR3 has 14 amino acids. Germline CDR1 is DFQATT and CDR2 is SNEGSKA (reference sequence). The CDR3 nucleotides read TGCAGTGCTCGCTCGGCCCCTTTACAAGAGACCCAGTACTTC. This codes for CSARSAPLQETQYF.

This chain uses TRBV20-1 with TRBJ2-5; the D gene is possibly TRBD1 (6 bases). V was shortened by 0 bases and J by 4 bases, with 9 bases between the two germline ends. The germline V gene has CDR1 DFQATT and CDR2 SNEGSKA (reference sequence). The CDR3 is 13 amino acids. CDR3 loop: CSARDGGGETQYF. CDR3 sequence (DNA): TGCAGTGCTAGAGATGGGGGCGGAGAGACCCAGTACTTC.

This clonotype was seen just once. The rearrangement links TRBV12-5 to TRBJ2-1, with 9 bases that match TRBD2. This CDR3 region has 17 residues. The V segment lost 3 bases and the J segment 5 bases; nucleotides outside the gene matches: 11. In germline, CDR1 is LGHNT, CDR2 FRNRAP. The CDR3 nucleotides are TGTGCTAGTGGTTTTAGTATAGCGGGGGCGGTGGACAATGAGCAGTTCTTC. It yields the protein CASGFSIAGAVDNEQFF. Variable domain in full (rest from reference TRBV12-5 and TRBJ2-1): DARVTQTPRHKVTEMGQEVTMRCQPILGHNTVFWYRQTMMQGLELLAYFRNRAPLDDSGMPKDRFSAEMPDATLATLKIQPSEPRDSAVYFCASGFSIAGAVDNEQFFGPGTRLTVL.

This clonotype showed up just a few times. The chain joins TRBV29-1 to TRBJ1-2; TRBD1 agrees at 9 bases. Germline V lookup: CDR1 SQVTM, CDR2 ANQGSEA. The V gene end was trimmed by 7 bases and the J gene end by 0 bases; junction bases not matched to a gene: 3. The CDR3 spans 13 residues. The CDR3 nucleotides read TGCAGCGCCGGGGACAGGGCTAACTATGGCTACACCTTC. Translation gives CSAGDRANYGYTF. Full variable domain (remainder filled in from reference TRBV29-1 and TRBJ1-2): SAVISQKPSRDICQRGTSLTIQCQVDSQVTMMFWYRQQPGQSLTLIATANQGSEATYESGFVIDKFPISRPNLTFSTLTVSNMSPEDSSIYLCSAGDRANYGYTFGSGTRLTVV.

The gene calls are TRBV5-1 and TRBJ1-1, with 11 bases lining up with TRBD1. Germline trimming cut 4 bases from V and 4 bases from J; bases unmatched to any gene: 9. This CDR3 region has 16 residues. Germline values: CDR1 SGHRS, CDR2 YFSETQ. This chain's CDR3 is CASSADRGRGGTEAFF. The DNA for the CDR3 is TGCGCCAGCAGCGCGGACAGGGGGCGAGGGGGCACTGAAGCTTTCTTT.

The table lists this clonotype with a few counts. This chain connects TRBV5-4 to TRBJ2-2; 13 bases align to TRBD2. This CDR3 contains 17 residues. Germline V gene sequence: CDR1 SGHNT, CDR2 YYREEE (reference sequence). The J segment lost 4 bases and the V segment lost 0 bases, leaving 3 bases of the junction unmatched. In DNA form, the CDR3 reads TGTGCCAGCAGCTTGGGCGGACTAGCGGGAGTCACCGGGGAGCTGTTTTTT. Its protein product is CASSLGGLAGVTGELFF. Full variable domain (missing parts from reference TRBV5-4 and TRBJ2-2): ETGVTQSPTHLIKTRGQQVTLRCSSQSGHNTVSWYQQALGQGPQFIFQYYREEENGRGNFPPRFSGLQFPNYSSELNVNALELDDSALYLCASSLGGLAGVTGELFFGEGSRLTVL.